The T cell receptor beta chain under discussion was sequenced for a study of kidney transplant recipient with SARS-CoV-2 infection. TCRdb re-derived calls from the reads in MiXCR, one entry per CDR3 protein. The data show 200,000 to 300,000 distinct CDR3 sequences, with roughly 26% seen just once and roughly 7.3% held by the top ten. V gave up 1 base and J gave up 11 bases; unmatched junction bases: 7. This CDR3 has 12 residues. CDR1 and CDR2 from the germline V gene are DFQATT and SNEGSKA (reference sequence). The chain has TRBV20-1 and TRBJ2-5; TRBD2 matches at 7 bases. Sequenced here: a blood sample, sampled at baseline and around day 120 from a kidney transplant recipient. The TCR sequence derives from a male patient aged 30 to 40 who had COVID-19 and was a kidney transplant recipient. Some of the T cells might come from the graft donor. The CDR3 DNA is TGCAGTGCTAGAGGGCGGGAGTACGGGCAGTACTTC. Amino acid sequence: CSARGREYGQYF.